This TCR beta chain was found in a study of T-cell reconstitution after alpha-beta-depleted transplantation in children. Whole-study results and caveats: Surviving recipient T cells and thymic progenitors produced the high day-60 TCRbeta diversity seen in some patients. Once a year had passed after transplant, T-cell counts and diversity came mostly from newly produced T cells. Reports say that about two months after transplant, the alpha-beta T cells came out of several hundred graft clones that had expanded.

This clonotype occurred many times. Its specificity is unknown. This CDR3 is built from 13 residues. V lost 6 bases, J lost 4 bases, and 12 bases lay in between. Unique molecular identifiers were built into the TCRbeta library. TCRdb recomputed calls from the PCR reads with MiXCR, one row per CDR3 protein. Of about 180,000 distinct CDR3 sequences in the sample, around 10% are singletons; the top ten hold under 15%. The material sequenced was PBMCs, taken before TCRalphabeta/CD19-depleted stem cell transplant. The source is a boy between 2 and 10 years old with acute myeloid leukemia, due to receive a stem cell transplant. V usage is TRBV12-3 or TRBV12-4 and J usage is TRBJ1-2; D not certain. CDR3 nucleotide sequence: TGTGCCAGCAGCCACTCGGAGGGCTATGGCTACACCTTC. The encoded protein is CASSHSEGYGYTF.